Here is one T cell receptor (beta chain) with its context. Assay: immunoSEQ multiplex PCR; the TCRdb copy retains only in-frame clones and omits some. This sample has around 24,000 clones, with roughly 71% found just once. The CDR3 totals 13 residues. Unmatched junction bases numbered 4, after V lost 7 bases and J lost 2 bases. Per germline, CDR1 SQVTM and CDR2 ANQGSEA. This entry is derived from a study of blood T cell repertoires in COVID-19. Study-level information: Samples taken during acute and convalescent COVID-19 were collected in the United States, Italy and Spain. T cells, B-cell-depleted T cells, or PBMCs provided the cDNA or gDNA that served as material.

The chain uses TRBV29-1 and TRBJ1-1; 10 positions agree with TRBD1. This receptor was taken from a man older than 75 with active or convalescent COVID-19. What was sequenced was peripheral blood. The CDR3: CSGWDRGNTEAFF. The CDR3 DNA sequence: TGCAGCGGGTGGGACAGGGGTAACACTGAAGCTTTCTTT.